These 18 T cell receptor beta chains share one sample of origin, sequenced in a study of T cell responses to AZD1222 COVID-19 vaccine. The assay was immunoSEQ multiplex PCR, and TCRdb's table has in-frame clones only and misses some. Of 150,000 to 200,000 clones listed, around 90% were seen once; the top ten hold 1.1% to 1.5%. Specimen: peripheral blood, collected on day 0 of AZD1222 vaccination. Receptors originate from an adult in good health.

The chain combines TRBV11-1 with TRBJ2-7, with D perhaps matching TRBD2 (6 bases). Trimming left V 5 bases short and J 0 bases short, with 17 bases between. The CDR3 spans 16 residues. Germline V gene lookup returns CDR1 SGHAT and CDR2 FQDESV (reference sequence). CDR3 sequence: CASSADYTTNSYEQYF. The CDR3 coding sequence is TGTGCCAGCAGCGCGGACTACACGACGAACTCCTACGAGCAGTACTTC.

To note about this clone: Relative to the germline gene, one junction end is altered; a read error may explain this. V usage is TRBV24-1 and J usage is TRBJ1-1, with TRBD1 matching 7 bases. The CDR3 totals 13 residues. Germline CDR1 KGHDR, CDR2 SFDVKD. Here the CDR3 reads CATSDAIGQVMIF. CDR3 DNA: TGTGCCACCAGTGACGCCATTGGACAGGTTATGATCTTT.

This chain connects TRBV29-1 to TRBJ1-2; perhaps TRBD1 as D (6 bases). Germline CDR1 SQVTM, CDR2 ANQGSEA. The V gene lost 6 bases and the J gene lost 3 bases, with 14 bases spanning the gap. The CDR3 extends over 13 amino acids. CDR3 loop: CSVGHREDYGYTF. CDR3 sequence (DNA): TGCAGCGTAGGTCACAGGGAAGACTATGGCTACACCTTC.

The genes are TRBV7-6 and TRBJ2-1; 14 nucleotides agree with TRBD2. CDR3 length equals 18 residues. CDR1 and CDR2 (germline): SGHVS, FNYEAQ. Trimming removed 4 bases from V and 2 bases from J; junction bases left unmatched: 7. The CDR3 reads CASSSVPGLAGAYNEQFF. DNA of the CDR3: TGTGCCAGCAGCTCCGTCCCGGGACTAGCGGGAGCCTACAATGAGCAGTTCTTC.

CDR3 in amino acids: CASRTGGELFF. The CDR3 bases are TGCGCCAGCAGGACGGGCGGGGAGCTGTTTTTT. The rearrangement links TRBV10-2 to TRBJ2-2; no reliable D call. The CDR3 has 11 amino acids. CDR1 and CDR2 from the germline V gene are WSHSY and SAAADI. Trimming shortened V by 6 bases and J by 7 bases, and 6 bases separated the two germline ends.

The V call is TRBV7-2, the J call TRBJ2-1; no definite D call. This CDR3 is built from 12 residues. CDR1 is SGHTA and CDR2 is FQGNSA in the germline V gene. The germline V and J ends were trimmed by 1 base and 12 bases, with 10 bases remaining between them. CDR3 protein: CASSLGDLGQFF. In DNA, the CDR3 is TGTGCCAGCAGCTTAGGCGATCTAGGGCAGTTCTTC.

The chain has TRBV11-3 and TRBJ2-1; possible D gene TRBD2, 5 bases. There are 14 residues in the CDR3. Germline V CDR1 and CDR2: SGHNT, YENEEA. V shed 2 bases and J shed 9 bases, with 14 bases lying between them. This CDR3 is CASSLYPSGPEQFF. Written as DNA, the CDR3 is TGTGCCAGCAGCTTATACCCAAGCGGCCCTGAGCAGTTCTTC.

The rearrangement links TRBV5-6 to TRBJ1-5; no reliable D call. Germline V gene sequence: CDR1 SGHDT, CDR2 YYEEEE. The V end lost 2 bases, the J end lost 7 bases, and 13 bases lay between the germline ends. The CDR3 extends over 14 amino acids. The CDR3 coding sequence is TGTGCCAGCAGCTTTAGTCGCATGGGGCAGCCCCAGCATTTT. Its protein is CASSFSRMGQPQHF.

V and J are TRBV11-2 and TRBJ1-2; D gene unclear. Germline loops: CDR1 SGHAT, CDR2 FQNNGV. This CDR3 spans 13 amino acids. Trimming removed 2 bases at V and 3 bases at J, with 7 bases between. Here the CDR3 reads CASSLLQDYGYTF. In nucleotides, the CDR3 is TGTGCCAGCAGCTTACTACAAGACTATGGCTACACCTTC.

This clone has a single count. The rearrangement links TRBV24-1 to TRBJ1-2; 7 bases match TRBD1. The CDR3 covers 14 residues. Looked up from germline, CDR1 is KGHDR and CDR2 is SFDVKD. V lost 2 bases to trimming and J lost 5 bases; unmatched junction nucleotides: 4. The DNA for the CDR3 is TGTGCCACCAGTGATTCAAGCAGGGGGTATGGCTACACCTTC. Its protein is CATSDSSRGYGYTF.

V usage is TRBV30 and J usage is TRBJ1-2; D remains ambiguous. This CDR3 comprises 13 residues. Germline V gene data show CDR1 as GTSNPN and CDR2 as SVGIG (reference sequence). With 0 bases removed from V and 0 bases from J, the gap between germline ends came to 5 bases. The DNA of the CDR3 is TGTGCCTGGAGTGTTGGGGCTAACTATGGCTACACCTTC. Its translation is CAWSVGANYGYTF.

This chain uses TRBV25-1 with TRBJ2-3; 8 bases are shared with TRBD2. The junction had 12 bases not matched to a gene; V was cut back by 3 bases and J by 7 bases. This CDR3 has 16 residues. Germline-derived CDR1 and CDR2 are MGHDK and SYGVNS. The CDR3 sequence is CASSDYSGGGVNTQYF. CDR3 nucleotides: TGTGCCAGCAGTGATTATTCGGGGGGGGGAGTGAATACGCAGTATTTT.

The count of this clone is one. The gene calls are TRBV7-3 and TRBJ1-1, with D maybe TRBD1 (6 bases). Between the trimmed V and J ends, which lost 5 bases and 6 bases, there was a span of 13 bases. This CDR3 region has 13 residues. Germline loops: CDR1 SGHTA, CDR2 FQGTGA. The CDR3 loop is CASSPQGTPEAFF. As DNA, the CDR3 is TGTGCCAGCAGCCCCCAGGGGACCCCTGAAGCTTTCTTT.

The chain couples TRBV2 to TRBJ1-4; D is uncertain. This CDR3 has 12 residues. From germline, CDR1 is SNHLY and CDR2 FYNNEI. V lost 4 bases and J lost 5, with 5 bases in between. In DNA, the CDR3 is TGTGCCAGCAGTGTTGGAAATGAAAAACTGTTTTTT. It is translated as CASSVGNEKLFF.

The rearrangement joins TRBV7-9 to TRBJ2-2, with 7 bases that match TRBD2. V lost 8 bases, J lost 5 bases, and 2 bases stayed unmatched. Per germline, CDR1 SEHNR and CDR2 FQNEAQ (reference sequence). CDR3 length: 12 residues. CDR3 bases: TGTGCCAGCCCCGGGGGGACCGGGGAGCTGTTTTTT. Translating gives CASPGGTGELFF.

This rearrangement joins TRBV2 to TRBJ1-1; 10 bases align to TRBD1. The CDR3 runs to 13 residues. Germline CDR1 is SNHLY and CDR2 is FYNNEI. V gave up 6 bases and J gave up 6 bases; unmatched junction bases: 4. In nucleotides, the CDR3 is TGTGCCAGCAGCCCGGGACAGGGGCCTGAAGCTTTCTTT. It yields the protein CASSPGQGPEAFF.

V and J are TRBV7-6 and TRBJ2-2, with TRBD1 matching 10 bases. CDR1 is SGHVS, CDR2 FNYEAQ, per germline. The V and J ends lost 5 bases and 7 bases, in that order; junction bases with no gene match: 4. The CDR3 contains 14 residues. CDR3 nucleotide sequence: TGTGCCAGCAGCCCGGACAGGGGGGTCGGGGAGCTGTTTTTT. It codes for CASSPDRGVGELFF.

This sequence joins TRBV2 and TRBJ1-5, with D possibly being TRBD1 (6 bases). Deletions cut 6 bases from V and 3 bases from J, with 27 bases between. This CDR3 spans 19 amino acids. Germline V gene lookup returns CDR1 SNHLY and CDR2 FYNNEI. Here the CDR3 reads CASSADPDSPTLINQPQHF. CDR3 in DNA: TGTGCCAGCAGCGCAGACCCGGACAGTCCCACCTTGATCAATCAGCCCCAGCATTTT.